The 23 T cell receptor beta chains in this list originate from one sample, sequenced in a study of T-cell reconstitution after alpha-beta-depleted transplantation in children. TCRbeta library construction was performed incorporating unique molecular identifiers. TCRdb used MiXCR to reprocess the PCR reads, holding one entry per CDR3 protein. The table includes tens of thousands of distinct CDR3 sequences, approximately 52% detected once. The sample consisted of peripheral blood, taken before TCRalphabeta/CD19-depleted stem cell transplant. The source of these receptors is a boy in the first two years of life with SCID, due to receive a stem cell transplant.

The chain links TRBV12-5 to TRBJ1-1; the D is unclear. The CDR3 covers 15 residues. The V gene's germline CDR1 is LGHNT and CDR2 FRNRAP. V shed 5 bases and J shed 1 base, with 14 bases lying between them. CDR3 nucleotides: TGTGCTAGTGGTCCCTGGTACCTAAGGAACACTGAAGCTTTCTTT. Translation: CASGPWYLRNTEAFF. Using reference TRBV12-5 and TRBJ1-1 for the parts outside the CDR3, the full variable domain is DARVTQTPRHKVTEMGQEVTMRCQPILGHNTVFWYRQTMMQGLELLAYFRNRAPLDDSGMPKDRFSAEMPDATLATLKIQPSEPRDSAVYFCASGPWYLRNTEAFFGQGTRLTVV.

V usage is TRBV5-1 and J usage is TRBJ1-1; no clear D gene. Germline assignment: CDR1 SGHRS and CDR2 YFSETQ. With 4 bases removed from V and 1 base from J, the gap between germline ends came to 8 bases. CDR3 length equals 13 residues. The CDR3 DNA is TGCGCCAGCAGCCCTTCAGAGAACACTGAAGCTTTCTTT. It encodes CASSPSENTEAFF.

This clonotype was picked up a small number of times. The gene calls are TRBV20-1 and TRBJ2-2; D is uncertain. Germline V gives CDR1 DFQATT, CDR2 SNEGSKA (reference sequence). The germline V and J ends were trimmed by 5 bases and 5 bases, with 12 bases remaining between them. This CDR3 comprises 13 residues. CDR3 residues: CSARPQRTGELFF. The CDR3 bases are TGCAGTGCTCGTCCACAGAGAACCGGGGAGCTGTTTTTT.

The chain is built from TRBV20-1 and TRBJ2-2; D remains unclear. The germline gives CDR1 DFQATT, CDR2 SNEGSKA (reference sequence). Trimming pared 6 bases from V and 4 bases from J, leaving 18 bases between. The CDR3 contains 15 residues. CDR3 nucleotides: TGCAGTGCCGCCCGACCTCACCAGTCCACCGGGGAGCTGTTTTTT. Amino acids: CSAARPHQSTGELFF.

This chain links TRBV7-9 with TRBJ2-5; no reliable D call. Germline CDR1 is SEHNR and CDR2 is FQNEAQ (reference sequence). The V and J ends lost 5 bases and 1 base respectively, with 8 bases between them. The CDR3 totals 13 residues. CDR3 sequence: CASSGESQETQYF. CDR3 coding DNA: TGTGCCAGCAGCGGCGAGAGCCAAGAGACCCAGTACTTC.

Only a few counts were recorded for this clonotype. The chain recombines TRBV7-3 with TRBJ1-1; 7 bases are a match to TRBD1. The CDR3 covers 13 residues. V shed 6 bases, J shed 8 bases, and the junction held 9 bases outside the gene matches. Germline CDR1 reads SGHTA; CDR2 reads FQGTGA. CDR3 in DNA: TGTGCCAGCAGTACAGGGACAGCGACCGAAGCTTTCTTT. It is translated as CASSTGTATEAFF.

This clonotype was found a few times. V and J are TRBV20-1 and TRBJ2-1, with 9 bases matching TRBD2. The J segment lost 4 bases and the V segment lost 4 bases, leaving 17 bases of the junction unmatched. The CDR3 consists of 18 residues. Per the germline V gene, CDR1 is DFQATT and CDR2 is SNEGSKA (reference sequence). The CDR3 is CSAIFLVQRGEHYNEQFF. As DNA, the CDR3 is TGCAGTGCTATCTTCTTGGTGCAGCGGGGGGAACATTACAATGAGCAGTTCTTC.

This clonotype has ten or more counts. The chain uses TRBV2 and TRBJ2-5; 10 bases are shared with TRBD2. The J segment lost 3 bases and the V segment lost 7 bases, leaving 5 bases of the junction unmatched. This CDR3 is 14 amino acids long. The V gene's germline CDR1 is SNHLY and CDR2 FYNNEI. The CDR3, as DNA: TGTGCCAGCAAGTACCTAGCGGGGGAAGAGACCCAGTACTTC. Protein sequence: CASKYLAGEETQYF.

The CDR3 spells CASSLGATDTQYF. For the CDR3, the DNA is TGTGCCAGCAGCTTAGGGGCCACAGATACGCAGTATTTT. V gene TRBV7-3 combines with J gene TRBJ2-3; D may be TRBD1 (5 bases). CDR3 length equals 13 residues. V was cut by 2 bases and J by 2 bases, with 5 bases left in between. The germline gives CDR1 SGHTA, CDR2 FQGTGA.

This chain uses TRBV5-1 with TRBJ2-1, with D maybe TRBD2 (6 bases). The CDR3 sequence is 13 residues long. Germline-derived CDR1 and CDR2 are SGHRS and YFSETQ. V was trimmed by 2 bases and J by 5 bases, leaving 8 bases between them. The CDR3 here is CASSFGGNNEQFF. CDR3 nucleotides: TGCGCCAGCAGCTTCGGGGGTAACAATGAGCAGTTCTTC.

V and J are TRBV6-4 and TRBJ2-1, with a weak D call TRBD1 (6 bases). V lost 0 bases and J 6 bases, leaving 15 bases between the germline ends. In germline, CDR1 is MRHNA, CDR2 SNTAGT. This CDR3 comprises 16 residues. This chain's CDR3 is CASSDSGRGEGNEQFF. In DNA, the CDR3 is TGTGCCAGCAGTGACTCGGGCAGGGGAGAGGGCAATGAGCAGTTCTTC.

The chain combines TRBV7-2 with TRBJ2-7; TRBD1 agrees at 11 bases. Germline-derived CDR1 and CDR2 are SGHTA and FQGNSA. The CDR3 spans 15 residues. Unmatched junction bases numbered 2, after V lost 4 bases and J lost 0 bases. The CDR3 nucleotides are TGTGCCAGCAGCTCGGGACAGGGGGTCTCCTACGAGCAGTACTTC. Protein sequence: CASSSGQGVSYEQYF.

The chain combines TRBV6-2 or TRBV6-3 with TRBJ1-5; D might be TRBD1 (6 bases). Trimming removed 5 bases at V and 4 bases at J, with 15 bases between. The CDR3 has 15 amino acids. CDR1 MNHEY and CDR2 SVGEGT come from the germline V gene. In DNA, the CDR3 is TGTGCCAGCAGTCCCGAGGGGAGGGGGAATCAGCCCCAGCATTTT. It codes for CASSPEGRGNQPQHF.

The V call is TRBV4-3, the J call TRBJ2-1, with TRBD2 matching 12 bases. This CDR3 comprises 15 residues. The V and J ends lost 4 bases and 8 bases, in that order; junction bases with no gene match: 6. Per the germline V gene, CDR1 is LGHNA and CDR2 is YSLEER. The CDR3 here is CASSRLAGGPDEQFF. CDR3 nucleotides: TGCGCCAGCAGCCGCCTAGCGGGGGGGCCTGATGAGCAGTTCTTC.

The chain joins TRBV5-5 to TRBJ2-7; TRBD1 aligns across 9 bases. Germline V lookup: CDR1 SGHKS, CDR2 YYEKEE (reference sequence). Losses at the gene ends were 4 bases for V and 7 bases for J; bases not matched to a gene: 9. This CDR3 region has 14 residues. The CDR3 nucleotides read TGTGCCAGCAGCGCGGACAGGGGTGTGGAAGAGCAGTACTTC. Its translation: CASSADRGVEEQYF.

The rearrangement links TRBV5-1 to TRBJ2-5; 7 positions agree with TRBD2. This CDR3 is built from 15 residues. The junction had 7 bases not matched to a gene; V was cut back by 0 bases and J by 5 bases. Germline CDR1 SGHRS, CDR2 YFSETQ. As DNA, the CDR3 is TGCGCCAGCAGCTTGGCGGGACCCGGGGGGGAGACCCAGTACTTC. It is translated as CASSLAGPGGETQYF. Full variable domain (outside the CDR3, taken from reference TRBV5-1 and TRBJ2-5): KAGVTQTPRYLIKTRGQQVTLSCSPISGHRSVSWYQQTPGQGLQFLFEYFSETQRNKGNFPGRFSGRQFSNSRSEMNVSTLELGDSALYLCASSLAGPGGETQYFGPGTRLLVL.

The V call is TRBV20-1, the J call TRBJ1-6, with D maybe TRBD1 (6 bases). V was clipped by 5 bases and J by 7 bases, with 18 bases between them. The CDR3 is 15 residues long. Looked up from germline, CDR1 is DFQATT and CDR2 is SNEGSKA (reference sequence). CDR3 DNA: TGCAGTGCTTACCTACCGGGACAAAGAAATTCACCCCTCCACTTT. Protein: CSAYLPGQRNSPLHF.

Only a few counts were recorded for this clonotype. This sequence joins TRBV6-1 and TRBJ2-1; possibly TRBD2 for D (5 bases). V lost 1 base and J lost 4, with 11 bases in between. CDR1 and CDR2 (germline): MNHNS, SASEGT. The length of the CDR3 is 15 residues. For the CDR3, the DNA is TGTGCCAGCAGTGAAGGGACTGCAGGTTACAATGAGCAGTTCTTC. The encoded protein is CASSEGTAGYNEQFF.

The chain has TRBV12-3 or TRBV12-4 and TRBJ2-7; D remains unclear. With 3 bases removed from V and 5 bases from J, the gap between germline ends came to 5 bases. The CDR3 is 11 amino acids. CDR3 in DNA: TGTGCCAGCAGTTTTACCAACGAGCAGTACTTC. Translating it yields CASSFTNEQYF.

The rearrangement links TRBV2 to TRBJ2-4; 10 nucleotides agree with TRBD2. Germline CDR1 and CDR2: SNHLY and FYNNEI. The CDR3 runs 18 residues. V lost 3 bases to trimming and J lost 0 bases; unmatched junction nucleotides: 8. This CDR3 reads CASSDRLAGALAKNIQYF. The CDR3 bases are TGTGCCAGCAGTGATCGTCTAGCGGGGGCACTAGCCAAAAACATTCAGTACTTC.

The chain couples TRBV3-1 to TRBJ2-7, with 8 bases that match TRBD1. J gave up 1 base and V 9 bases, and 5 bases lay outside the gene matches. CDR1 is LGHDT, CDR2 YNNKEL, per germline (reference sequence). The CDR3 extends over 13 amino acids. The CDR3 protein is CARATGGSYEQYF. DNA for the CDR3: TGTGCCAGGGCCACAGGGGGGTCCTACGAGCAGTACTTC.

This chain uses TRBV7-9 with TRBJ2-1; the D call may be TRBD1 or TRBD2 (5 bases each). V lost 2 bases and J lost 8, with 10 bases in between. Germline values: CDR1 SEHNR, CDR2 FQNEAQ (reference sequence). There are 13 residues in the CDR3. The CDR3 loop reads CASSLTRGHEQFF. The CDR3 coding sequence is TGTGCCAGCAGCTTAACTCGGGGCCATGAGCAGTTCTTC.

The genes are TRBV11-3 and TRBJ2-3; 9 positions match TRBD2. The CDR3 length is 16 residues. The trim removed 3 bases at V and 5 bases at J, leaving 9 bases unmatched. The germline gives CDR1 SGHNT, CDR2 YENEEA. The CDR3 is CASSLVAGGPVDTQYF. The CDR3 DNA reads as TGTGCCAGCAGCTTGGTCGCGGGGGGGCCGGTAGATACGCAGTATTTT.